This T cell receptor (beta chain) was identified in a study of CD8+ T cells in alopecia areata (dated by TCRdb to the late 2010s). A note on the overall study: To study T cell clonal expansion in alopecia areata, the researchers applied high-throughput TCRbeta sequencing to both the C3H/HeJ mouse model and human patients. TCRbeta CDR3 regions were amplified by immunoSEQ multiplex PCR using 35 Vbeta forward and 13 Jbeta reverse primers. Scalp tissue and sorted CD4+ and CD8+ peripheral blood T cells from patchy and totalis/universalis alopecia areata patients and from healthy controls were covered by human TCRbeta sequencing. Scalp clonality was compared among normal scalp (n=4), patchy alopecia areata scalp (n=8), and alopecia totalis/universalis scalp (n=8). The RNA source kit depended on sample type: the PAXgene miRNA kit for fixed scalp, the miRNeasy kit for PBMCs, and the RNeasy kit for mouse skin.

Based on the germline V gene (reference sequence), the CDR1 and CDR2 sequences are DFQATT and SNEGSKA. Trimming removed 4 bases from V and 6 bases from J, leaving 10 bases between the germline ends. The CDR3 holds 11 amino acids from the cysteine to the phenylalanine. The sequence is cut down to CDR3 DNA, 33 bases in frame from base 1. Peripheral blood and lesional scalp punch biopsies were obtained from patients with alopecia areata. After PBMCs were isolated by density centrifugation and stained for CD3, CD4 and CD8, a FACSAria was used to sort CD4+ and CD8+ T cells. Alopecia areata patients who were not treated were recruited through a multicenter biomarker study. In five patients from the biomarker study, blood CD8+ T cells were sorted further into NKG2D-low and NKG2D-high fractions. Libraries came from the immunoSEQ multiplex PCR assay. For TCR sequencing, RNA was extracted from every sample and reverse transcribed into cDNA to serve as template. SuperScript III was used to make first-strand cDNA, primed with a 2:1 mix of oligo-dT and random hexamers. A synthetic immune receptor repertoire was used to gauge amplification bias, and whatever bias remained was removed computationally. In the paper's pipeline: After raw reads were preprocessed to remove errors, the CDR3 was defined following IMGT conventions as running from the conserved cysteine to phenylalanine. To get clonality, Shannon entropy was normalized by log2 of the number of productive unique TCRs and the result was subtracted from 1. Whether each scalp clone was CD4 or CD8 was inferred by checking scalp TCRbeta sequences against the CD4 and CD8 repertoires from sorted blood. TCRdb re-hosts the immuneACCESS table, in-frame sequences only. Its copies lack some clones; in the studies checked, an unresolved V gene accounts for under half of them, and the cause for the rest is not known. V, J and clone size were drawn from that table, and D and trimming were deduced from the DNA. In this sample the table shows 120,000 or so clones, around 50% of which occur a single time. The ten most abundant clones make up 10% of the sample.

In the case of this clone: What antigen it recognizes has not been identified. No base-level quality is on record; no much larger clone is a single base apart.

Broader findings and caveats from the paper: Resident alphabeta T cells in normal human skin are also sequenced, complicating scalp TCR repertoire analysis, unlike mouse skin dominated by gammadelta T cells. TCR sequences shared between patients were less clear than in mice, possibly partly because of HLA diversity in the patient population. Higher clonality and more expanded CD8+ clones were observed in lesional scalp than in normal scalp, particularly in alopecia totalis/universalis, a finding suggestive of antigenic drive.

The chain links TRBV20-1 with TRBJ2-7; too little of a D gene remains to name it. The receptor was isolated from a human donor with alopecia areata. The sample comprised NKG2D-low CD8+ T cells sorted from blood. The cell subset or site label corresponds to: sorted CD8+ NKG2D-low blood T cells. The nucleotides read TGCAGTGCTAAGGCGTACGGCGAGCAGTACTTC. It is translated as CSAKAYGEQYF.